This T cell receptor (beta chain) appears in the sequencing data of a study of blood T cell repertoires in COVID-19. The germline V gene has CDR1 SGHNT and CDR2 YYREEE (reference sequence). CDR3 length: 14 amino acids. V trimming: 4 bases; J trimming: 2 bases; junction bases outside the gene matches: 0. TCRdb's table, derived via immunoSEQ multiplex PCR, lists solely in-frame clones and lacks some. The sample contains some 290,000 clones, 86% of which appear only once. Notes on this clone: Different DNA sequences within this sample yield the same CDR3.

This chain joins TRBV5-4 and TRBJ2-5; 12 bases match TRBD2. Sequencing was carried out using peripheral blood. The clonotype was recovered from a woman aged 25 to 45 with COVID-19, enrolled during active disease. The CDR3 DNA reads TGTGCCAGCAGCCTAGCGGGGGGGCAAGAGACCCAGTACTTC. Residues: CASSLAGGQETQYF.